Sequencing of this T cell receptor beta chain was carried out in a study of cytomegalovirus exposure and HLA in healthy donors. Study outcomes and limitations: The study flagged about 150 TCR beta chains as cytomegalovirus-associated. Using the classifier, cytomegalovirus status was reportedly diagnosed with high specificity and sensitivity.

This clone was counted a single time. Its antigen remains unknown. A multiplex PCR was run with 60 Vbeta primers and 13 Jbeta primers. Only in-frame clones appear in the TCRdb table, and some are missing; sequencing was by immunoSEQ multiplex PCR. Found here are 180,000 or so clones, over 75% of them singletons; the top ten hold about 14%. This CDR3 has 11 amino acids. The ends were cut back, 8 bases at V and 14 bases at J, with 15 bases in the middle. CDR1 MDHEN and CDR2 SYDVKM come from the germline V gene. The genes are TRBV28 and TRBJ1-4; possible D gene TRBD1, 5 bases. The receptor was isolated from a man between 50 and 59 years old in good health and CMV-seropositive. Sequencing was carried out using PBMCs. CDR3 in DNA: TGTGCCAGCCGAACCGAGGGGAGGCTGTTTTTT. Amino acids: CASRTEGRLFF.